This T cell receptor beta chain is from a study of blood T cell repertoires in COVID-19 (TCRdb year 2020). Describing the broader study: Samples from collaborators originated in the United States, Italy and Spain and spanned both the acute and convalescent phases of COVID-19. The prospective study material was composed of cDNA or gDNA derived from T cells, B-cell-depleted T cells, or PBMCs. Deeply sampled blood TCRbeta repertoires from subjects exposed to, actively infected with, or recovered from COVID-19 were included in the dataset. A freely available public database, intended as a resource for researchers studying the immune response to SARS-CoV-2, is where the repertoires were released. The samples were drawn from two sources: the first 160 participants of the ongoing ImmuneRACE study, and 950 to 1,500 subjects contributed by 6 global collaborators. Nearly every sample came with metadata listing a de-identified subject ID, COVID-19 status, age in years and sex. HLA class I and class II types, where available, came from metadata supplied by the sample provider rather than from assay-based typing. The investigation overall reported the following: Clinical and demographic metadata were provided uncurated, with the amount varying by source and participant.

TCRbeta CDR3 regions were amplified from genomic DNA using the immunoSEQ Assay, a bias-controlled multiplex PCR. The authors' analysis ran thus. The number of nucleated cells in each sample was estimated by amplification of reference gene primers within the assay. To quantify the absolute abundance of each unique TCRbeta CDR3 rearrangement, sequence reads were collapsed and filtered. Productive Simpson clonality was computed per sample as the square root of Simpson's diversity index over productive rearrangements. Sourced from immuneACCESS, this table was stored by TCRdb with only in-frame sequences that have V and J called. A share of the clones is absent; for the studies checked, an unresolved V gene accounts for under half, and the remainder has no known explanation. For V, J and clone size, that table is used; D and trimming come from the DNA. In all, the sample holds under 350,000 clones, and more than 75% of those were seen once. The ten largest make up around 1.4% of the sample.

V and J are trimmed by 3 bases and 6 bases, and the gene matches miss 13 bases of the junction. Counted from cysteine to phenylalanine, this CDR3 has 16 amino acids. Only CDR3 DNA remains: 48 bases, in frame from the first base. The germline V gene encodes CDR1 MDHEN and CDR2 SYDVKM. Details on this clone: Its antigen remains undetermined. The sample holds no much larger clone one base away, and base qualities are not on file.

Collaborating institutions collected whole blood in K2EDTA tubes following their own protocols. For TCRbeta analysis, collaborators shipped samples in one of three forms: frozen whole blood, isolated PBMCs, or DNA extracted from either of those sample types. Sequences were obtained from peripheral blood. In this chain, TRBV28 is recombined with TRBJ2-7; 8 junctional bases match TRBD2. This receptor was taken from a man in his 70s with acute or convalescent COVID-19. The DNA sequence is TGTGCCAGCAGTTTGGTTCCCTCCAGCGGGAGTGGCGAGCAGTACTTC. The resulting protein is CASSLVPSSGSGEQYF.